The 9 T cell receptor beta chains below come from one sample, sequenced in a study of cytomegalovirus exposure and HLA in healthy donors. The PCR made use of 60 Vbeta and 13 Jbeta primers. Profiled with immunoSEQ multiplex PCR; TCRdb holds only in-frame clones, not every one. The top ten hold more than 4.5% of the sample, which has roughly 120,000 clones, 73% seen once. Sequenced input: PBMCs. The receptors shown here come from a man in his 60s in good health and CMV-seropositive.

This clone has more than one count but fewer than ten. In nucleotides, the CDR3 is TGTGCCAGCAGCTTCCTGGGAATTCGGGGAGAAAAACTGTTTTTT. Protein: CASSFLGIRGEKLFF. This chain uses TRBV5-4 with TRBJ1-4, with no clear D. The CDR3 covers 15 residues. V lost 2 bases to trimming and J lost 8 bases, with 16 bases between them. From germline, CDR1 is SGHNT and CDR2 YYREEE (reference sequence).

This chain links TRBV10-1 with TRBJ1-6; maybe TRBD1 (6 bases). The CDR3 totals 24 residues. CDR1 is WNHNN and CDR2 is SYGVQD in the germline V gene (reference sequence). Trimming removed 2 bases from V and 0 bases from J, with 32 bases in between. The CDR3 nucleotides read TGCGCCAGCAGTGAGCCGGTAGGAGCCCACACAGGGTTTTTCAGAAGCTCCTATAATTCACCCCTCCACTTT. Residues: CASSEPVGAHTGFFRSSYNSPLHF.

This clone has only a few counts. The chain carries TRBV6-5 and TRBJ1-6; TRBD1 might be the D (5 bases). Trimming removed 5 bases at V and 0 bases at J, with 8 bases between. There are 15 residues in the CDR3. The germline V gene encodes CDR1 MNHEY and CDR2 SVGAGI. The DNA of the CDR3 is TGTGCCAGCAGTACCCAGGGCTCCTATAATTCACCCCTCCACTTT. Amino acid sequence: CASSTQGSYNSPLHF.

The chain couples TRBV15 to TRBJ1-1; D is perhaps TRBD1 (5 bases). Trimming pared 4 bases from V and 1 base from J, leaving 10 bases between. The CDR3 totals 14 residues. Germline V lookup: CDR1 LNHNV, CDR2 YYDKDF (reference sequence). The CDR3 nucleotides are TGTGCCACCAGCACCAGGGTATGGAACACTGAAGCTTTCTTT. Its protein is CATSTRVWNTEAFF.

CDR3 sequence: CASSTRVGDEQYF. CDR3 coding DNA: TGTGCCAGTAGTACCAGGGTGGGCGACGAGCAGTACTTC. This chain links TRBV19 with TRBJ2-5; D perhaps matches TRBD1 (5 bases). The J call is doubtful: the DNA matches TRBJ2-7 better. The CDR3 sequence is 13 residues long. In germline, CDR1 is LNHDA, CDR2 SQIVND (reference sequence).

This clone was picked up a small number of times. CDR3 amino acids: CAISGGQGDEKLFF. The CDR3, as DNA: TGTGCCATCAGTGGGGGACAGGGTGATGAAAAACTGTTTTTT. The chain links TRBV10-3 to TRBJ1-4; 9 bases match TRBD1. CDR3 size: 14 residues. From germline, CDR1 is ENHRY and CDR2 SYGVKD. J was trimmed by 6 bases and V by 4 bases; bases with no gene match: 3.

In its sample, this clone was seen once. The CDR3 reads CASRKGGGPGNEQFF. In nucleotides, the CDR3 is TGTGCCAGCAGAAAAGGGGGGGGGCCGGGGAATGAGCAGTTCTTC. J is TRBJ2-1 and V is TRBV7-9; tentative D call: TRBD2 (7 bases). Germline V gene data show CDR1 as SEHNR and CDR2 as FQNEAQ (reference sequence). The CDR3 is 15 residues long. V was cut by 6 bases and J by 7 bases, with 19 bases left in between.

The chain uses TRBV5-4 and TRBJ1-4; D is perhaps TRBD1 (5 bases). Germline loops: CDR1 SGHNT, CDR2 YYREEE (reference sequence). Trimming cost V 4 bases and J 8 bases, with 18 bases left between them. The CDR3 is 15 residues long. This CDR3 is CASSTGQGEEEKLFF. The CDR3 DNA reads TGTGCCAGCAGCACTGGACAAGGCGAGGAGGAAAAACTGTTTTTT.

V usage is TRBV4-2 and J usage is TRBJ2-3, with no clear D. Germline loops: CDR1 LGHNA, CDR2 YNFKEQ. V lost 0 bases to trimming and J lost 7 bases, with 8 bases between them. The length of the CDR3 is 13 residues. CDR3 amino acids: CASSQDLTNTQYF. The CDR3, as DNA: TGTGCCAGCAGCCAAGATCTAACTAATACGCAGTATTTT.